This T cell receptor beta chain stems from a study of blood T cell repertoires in COVID-19. The wider study: Some COVID-19 samples were acute and others convalescent; all came from the United States, Italy and Spain.

Authors' methods: Amplification of reference gene primers was used by the study to estimate nucleated cell counts. This table comes from immunoSEQ multiplex PCR, and its TCRdb copy is limited to in-frame clones, with some not included. V and J calls and clone size are as listed in that table; D and trimming were resolved from the DNA. The repertoire holds fewer than 40,000 clones, with 65% to 90% as singletons. The CDR3 extends over 13 amino acids. Germline CDR1 reads KGHSH; CDR2 reads LQKENI. V was clipped by 2 bases and J by 6 bases, with 10 bases between them. The sequence was collected from an older man with active COVID-19. Sequences were obtained from peripheral blood. The chain couples TRBV18 to TRBJ1-2, with D maybe TRBD1 (5 bases). The CDR3 loop reads CASSPGGSDGYTF. The CDR3, as DNA: TGTGCCAGCTCACCAGGGGGGTCTGATGGCTACACCTTC.